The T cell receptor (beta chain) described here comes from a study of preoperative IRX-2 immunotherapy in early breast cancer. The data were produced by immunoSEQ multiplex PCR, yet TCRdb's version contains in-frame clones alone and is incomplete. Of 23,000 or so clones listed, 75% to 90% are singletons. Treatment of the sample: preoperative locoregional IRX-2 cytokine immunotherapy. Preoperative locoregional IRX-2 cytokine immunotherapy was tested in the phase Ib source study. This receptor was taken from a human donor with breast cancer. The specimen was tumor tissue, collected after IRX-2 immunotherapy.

The CDR3 region has the DNA TGTGCCGCCAAAAAGGACGGGGATAGCAATCAGCCCCAGCATTTT. Amino acids: CAAKKDGDSNQPQHF. This chain joins TRBV6-1 and TRBJ1-5; no firm D call. Germline values: CDR1 MNHNS, CDR2 SASEGT. The V end lost 11 bases, the J end lost 0 bases, and 17 bases lay between the germline ends. The CDR3 covers 15 residues.